Sequencing of this T cell receptor (beta chain) was carried out in a study of shared clonotypes between healthy human individuals. The CDR3 has 14 residues. The germline V gene has CDR1 SQVTM and CDR2 ANQGSEA. The V end was cut by 0 bases, the J end by 2 bases, with 10 bases between. Whole-study findings and limits: Compared with clonotypes that all four donors shared, non-shared clonotypes had lower generation probabilities. In a few donors, about 5% of naive CD4 clonotypes appeared in common. A generally larger estimated richness was seen in naive subsets than in memory subsets.

At deep level, the assay was performed. This table comes from immunoSEQ multiplex PCR, and its TCRdb copy is limited to in-frame clones, with some not included. The sample records approximately 940,000 clones, approximately 76% being singletons. Notes on this clone: Its cognate antigen is unknown.

J is TRBJ1-2 and V is TRBV29-1, with D possibly matching TRBD1 (6 bases). Sequenced sample: memory CD4+ T cells sorted from blood. Subset defined: CD45RA-negative fraction. The TCR comes from a young man in good health. CDR3 loop: CSVEELGGNYGYTF. CDR3 sequence (DNA): TGCAGCGTTGAAGAGTTAGGGGGAAACTATGGCTACACCTTC.